Listed here are 31 T cell receptor beta chains from one sample, sequenced in a study of CD8+CD57+ T cells in acquired aplastic anemia. TCR beta VDJ and CDR3 profiling used genomic DNA as template. From the reads, TCRdb called clonotypes with MiXCR, one entry per CDR3 protein. The sample lists 35,000 to 45,000 distinct CDR3 sequences, about 65% occurring once. The specimen sequenced was sorted CD4+, CD8+, or CD8+CD57+ T cells (not recorded which) from PBMCs. These receptors all stem from a human donor in good health, serving as a control.

A note on this clonotype: An end of the junction differs from the germline gene, which may be a read error. The J gene is TRBJ1-2, the V gene TRBV29-1; 7 nucleotides line up with TRBD1. In germline, CDR1 is SQVTM, CDR2 ANQGSEA. The CDR3 loop spans 13 amino acids. This CDR3 reads CSVEEQGQFGYTF. The DNA for the CDR3 is TGCAGCGTCGAAGAACAGGGGCAGTTTGGCTACACCTTC.

The V and J genes are TRBV5-5 and TRBJ2-6, with D tentatively TRBD1 or TRBD2 (5 bases each). Germline V gene data show CDR1 as SGHKS and CDR2 as YYEKEE (reference sequence). V lost 2 bases to trimming and J lost 0 bases, with 6 bases between them. The CDR3 has 15 residues. The CDR3 region has the DNA TGTGCCAGCAGCTTCGGGACCTCTGGGGCCAACGTCCTGACTTTC. This encodes CASSFGTSGANVLTF.

The chain carries TRBV7-2 and TRBJ2-5, with a possible D match to TRBD1 (5 bases). Trimming shortened V by 6 bases and J by 2 bases, and 13 bases separated the two germline ends. Germline CDR1 SGHTA, CDR2 FQGNSA. This CDR3 is 14 amino acids long. The CDR3 sequence is CASRPPGSQETQYF. DNA of the CDR3: TGTGCCAGCAGGCCCCCAGGGTCGCAAGAGACCCAGTACTTC.

This chain links TRBV29-1 with TRBJ2-7; 7 bases map to TRBD1. Germline V CDR1 and CDR2: SQVTM, ANQGSEA. This CDR3 has 12 amino acids. V shed 6 bases, J shed 0 bases, and the junction held 2 bases outside the gene matches. CDR3 in amino acids: CSVGQNSYEQYF. The CDR3 coding sequence is TGCAGCGTGGGACAGAACTCCTACGAGCAGTACTTC.

The chain links TRBV29-1 to TRBJ1-2, with D perhaps TRBD1 (5 bases). The length of the CDR3 is 13 residues. The germline V gene encodes CDR1 SQVTM and CDR2 ANQGSEA. With 6 bases removed from V and 7 bases from J, the gap between germline ends came to 18 bases. CDR3 protein: CSVGPSGYGGYTF. Here the CDR3 DNA reads TGCAGCGTGGGACCGTCAGGGTACGGTGGCTACACCTTC. The full variable domain, in which reference TRBV29-1 and TRBJ1-2 provide the parts outside the CDR3, is SAVISQKPSRDICQRGTSLTIQCQVDSQVTMMFWYRQQPGQSLTLIATANQGSEATYESGFVIDKFPISRPNLTFSTLTVSNMSPEDSSIYLCSVGPSGYGGYTFGSGTRLTVV.

In the case of this clonotype: As the CDR3 is not closed by the conserved phenylalanine or tryptophan, this likely results from a read error. The chain has TRBV29-1 and TRBJ2-1; D is unresolved. The V end was cut by 4 bases, the J end by 3 bases, with 4 bases between. The CDR3 covers 11 residues. Germline CDR1 is SQVTM and CDR2 is ANQGSEA. The CDR3 region is CSVVSYNEQFS. CDR3 nucleotide sequence: TGCAGCGTTGTCAGCTACAATGAGCAGTTCTCC.

The chain employs TRBV9 and TRBJ2-1; TRBD1 agrees at 7 bases. CDR1 SGDLS and CDR2 YYNGEE come from the germline V gene. With V trimmed by 3 bases and J by 7 bases, 7 bases remained unmatched. This CDR3 is built from 14 residues. In DNA, the CDR3 is TGTGCCAGCAGCGAGACAGGGCTCGGTAATGAGCAGTTCTTC. Translating it yields CASSETGLGNEQFF.

The sample holds one count of this clonotype. The chain joins TRBV7-9 to TRBJ1-2; D is uncertain. V was clipped by 0 bases and J by 8 bases, with 10 bases between them. From germline, CDR1 is SEHNR and CDR2 FQNEAQ (reference sequence). The CDR3 runs 13 residues. CDR3: CASSLAQGWGYTF. The CDR3 nucleotides read TGTGCCAGCAGCTTAGCGCAAGGGTGGGGCTACACCTTC.

The chain couples TRBV2 to TRBJ1-1; D is uncertain. Germline V lookup: CDR1 SNHLY, CDR2 FYNNEI. The CDR3 extends over 13 amino acids. V lost 3 bases, J lost 2 bases, and 7 bases lay in between. For the CDR3, the DNA is TGTGCCAGCAGTGATGATAGAAACACTGAAGCTTTCTTT. The encoded protein is CASSDDRNTEAFF.

The V and J genes are TRBV15 and TRBJ1-1; D is uncertain. There are 14 residues in the CDR3. The V gene's germline CDR1 is LNHNV and CDR2 YYDKDF (reference sequence). V was cut by 6 bases and J by 0 bases, with 11 bases left in between. CDR3 DNA sequence: TGTGCCACCAGGAGGAGTAGGATGAACACTGAAGCTTTCTTT. It yields the protein CATRRSRMNTEAFF.

This clonotype is termed medium-sized (0.01 to 0.1%). The chain uses TRBV19 and TRBJ2-5; D perhaps matches TRBD1 (5 bases). From germline, CDR1 is LNHDA and CDR2 SQIVND (reference sequence). V shed 5 bases and J shed 5 bases, with 9 bases lying between them. The CDR3 covers 12 residues. The chain's CDR3 is CASSGAWETQYF. Here the CDR3 DNA reads TGTGCCAGTAGTGGGGCGTGGGAGACCCAGTACTTC.

This clonotype has a count of ten or more. The genes are TRBV11-3 and TRBJ1-5, with 12 bases identical to TRBD1. V lost 5 bases and J lost 6; bases outside the gene matches: 5. The CDR3 contains 15 residues. Germline V gives CDR1 SGHNT, CDR2 YENEEA. The CDR3 sequence: CASSPGTGGCQPQHF. In DNA, the CDR3 is TGTGCCAGCAGCCCGGGGACAGGGGGCTGTCAGCCCCAGCATTTT.

The J gene is TRBJ2-5, the V gene TRBV7-2; 10 bases line up with TRBD2. CDR3 length: 15 residues. V shed 4 bases, J shed 6 bases, and the junction held 8 bases outside the gene matches. The germline CDR1 and CDR2 sequences are SGHTA and FQGNSA. CDR3 residues: CASSSSGGASKTQYF. Here the CDR3 DNA reads TGTGCCAGCAGCTCCAGCGGGGGGGCCTCGAAGACCCAGTACTTC.

With respect to this clonotype: At one boundary the junction diverges from the germline segment, which might be a read error. This rearrangement joins TRBV9 to TRBJ2-7; the D gene is possibly TRBD2 (5 bases). Per the germline V gene, CDR1 is SGDLS and CDR2 is YYNGEE. This CDR3 contains 13 residues. The CDR3 region has the DNA TGTGCCAACAGCATTAACGGGGCCTACGAGCAGTACTTC. Translated: CANSINGAYEQYF.

This sequence joins TRBV5-1 and TRBJ2-5; 9 bases match TRBD2. The germline CDR1 and CDR2 sequences are SGHRS and YFSETQ. Trimming took 3 bases from V and 6 from J; bases not matched to a gene: 12. The CDR3 loop spans 16 amino acids. This CDR3 is CASSSRGRGGHQTQYF. Written as DNA, the CDR3 is TGCGCCAGCAGCTCGAGGGGGCGGGGGGGCCATCAGACCCAGTACTTC.

V is TRBV11-2 and J is TRBJ1-2; 9 positions match TRBD1. Germline V CDR1 and CDR2: SGHAT, FQNNGV. J lost 2 bases, V lost 5 bases, and 9 bases had no gene match. The CDR3 sequence is 16 residues long. The CDR3 nucleotides read TGTGCCAGCAGCCCGAACCGGGGACAGGGAAACTATGGCTACACCTTC. This codes for CASSPNRGQGNYGYTF.

The J gene is TRBJ2-7, the V gene TRBV2, with 10 bases identical to TRBD2. Per the germline V gene, CDR1 is SNHLY and CDR2 is FYNNEI. The CDR3 has 13 residues. V shed 11 bases, J shed 2 bases, and the junction held 6 bases outside the gene matches. Here the CDR3 reads CACQREGTYEQYV. The CDR3 DNA is TGTGCCTGCCAGCGGGAGGGAACCTACGAGCAGTACGTC.

CDR3 in amino acids: CASSKQGASSPLHF. The CDR3 nucleotides are TGTGCCAGTAGCAAACAGGGGGCAAGTTCACCCCTCCACTTT. The V and J genes are TRBV19 and TRBJ1-6, with 9 bases matching TRBD1. With 6 bases clipped from V and 9 bases from J, the junction kept 6 bases outside the gene matches. The CDR3 consists of 14 residues. Germline V gene data show CDR1 as LNHDA and CDR2 as SQIVND (reference sequence).

This clonotype occurred many times. A much larger clone differs by one base, so this may be a read error. This chain connects TRBV20-1 to TRBJ2-7; D not resolved. CDR1 and CDR2 from the germline V gene are DFQATT and SNEGSKA (reference sequence). The V gene lost 0 bases and the J gene lost 6 bases, with 6 bases spanning the gap. The CDR3 is made up of 11 amino acids. The DNA of the CDR3 is TGCAGTGCTAGAGATGGATGCGAGCAGTACTTC. This sequence encodes CSARDGCEQYF.

The chain has TRBV11-2 and TRBJ2-7, with D uncertain. Trimming took off 5 bases at V and 0 bases at J, with 11 bases between the two ends. Germline lookup yields CDR1 SGHAT and CDR2 FQNNGV. The CDR3 sequence is 14 residues long. CDR3 sequence reads: CASSPAPVSYEQYF. In nucleotides, the CDR3 is TGTGCCAGCAGCCCAGCTCCTGTCTCCTACGAGCAGTACTTC. The complete variable domain, with remaining parts taken from reference TRBV11-2 and TRBJ2-7, reads EAGVAQSPRYKIIEKRQSVAFWCNPISGHATLYWYQQILGQGPKLLIQFQNNGVVDDSQLPKDRFSAERLKGVDSTLKIQPAKLEDSAVYLCASSPAPVSYEQYFGPGTRLTVT.

The rearrangement links TRBV13 to TRBJ2-1; 8 nucleotides agree with TRBD1. Germline V gene data show CDR1 as PRHDT and CDR2 as FYEKMQ (reference sequence). CDR3 length: 12 residues. Trimming cost V 10 bases and J 9 bases; bases outside gene matches: 8. CDR3 bases: TGTGCCACCTGGACAGGGTCCGGTGAGCAGTTCTTC. Its translation: CATWTGSGEQFF.

V and J are TRBV19 and TRBJ2-7, with 10 bases identical to TRBD1. Germline V lookup: CDR1 LNHDA, CDR2 SQIVND (reference sequence). V dropped 3 bases and J dropped 1; count of bases not matched to a gene: 6. The CDR3 is 16 residues long. CDR3 residues: CASSIGGQGTSYEQYF. In nucleotides, the CDR3 is TGTGCCAGTAGTATTGGGGGACAGGGGACGTCCTACGAGCAGTACTTC.

For this clonotype: The junction differs from germline at one of its ends, possibly a read error. This chain uses TRBV10-2 with TRBJ2-7; D uncertain. Per germline, CDR1 WSHSY and CDR2 SAAADI. The CDR3 extends over 11 amino acids. In DNA, the CDR3 is TGTGCCAGCAACTTGTCCGACGAGCAGTACTTC. Protein product: CASNLSDEQYF.

The chain couples TRBV25-1 to TRBJ2-7, with 7 positions matching TRBD1. In germline, CDR1 is MGHDK, CDR2 SYGVNS. CDR3 length: 13 amino acids. V gave up 7 bases and J gave up 0 bases; unmatched junction bases: 3. The CDR3, as DNA: TGTGCCAGCAAGGGACAGTACTCCTACGAGCAGTACTTC. Protein: CASKGQYSYEQYF.

This clonotype was found a few times. The V gene is TRBV2, the J gene TRBJ2-1; 9 positions match TRBD2. Unmatched junction bases numbered 15, after V lost 2 bases and J lost 4 bases. The CDR3 runs to 19 residues. Germline V gene lookup returns CDR1 SNHLY and CDR2 FYNNEI. The CDR3 loop reads CASSESLAGYVFVYNEQFF. The CDR3 DNA is TGTGCCAGCAGTGAATCCCTAGCGGGGTACGTTTTTGTTTACAATGAGCAGTTCTTC.

The CDR3 DNA sequence: TGTGCCAGTAGTCTGGGACAGGGTGATCAGCCCCAGCATTTT. Protein product: CASSLGQGDQPQHF. The rearrangement joins TRBV19 to TRBJ1-5, with TRBD1 identical over 9 bases. CDR3 size: 14 residues. With V trimmed by 5 bases and J by 5 bases, 4 bases remained unmatched. Germline assignment: CDR1 LNHDA and CDR2 SQIVND (reference sequence).

This chain uses TRBV7-8 with TRBJ1-1, with a tentative D call TRBD1 (5 bases). Germline loops: CDR1 SGHVS, CDR2 FQNEAQ. Trimming cost V 4 bases and J 3 bases, with 9 bases left between them. The length of the CDR3 is 13 residues. The CDR3 reads CASSSQGDTEAFF. CDR3 DNA sequence: TGTGCCAGCAGCTCCCAAGGGGACACTGAAGCTTTCTTT.

The chain recombines TRBV6-4 with TRBJ1-2; D remains ambiguous. Germline-derived CDR1 and CDR2 are MRHNA and SNTAGT. V was cut by 8 bases and J by 0 bases, with 16 bases left in between. This CDR3 region has 15 residues. CDR3 nucleotide sequence: TGTGCCAGCTCGCCCCAGCGCCGAACTAACTATGGCTACACCTTC. Encoded protein: CASSPQRRTNYGYTF.

V usage is TRBV25-1 and J usage is TRBJ1-3, with TRBD1 identical over 7 bases. The CDR3 is 16 residues long. Per the germline V gene, CDR1 is MGHDK and CDR2 is SYGVNS. V dropped 5 bases and J dropped 2; count of bases not matched to a gene: 9. The CDR3 sequence: CASSPQGQATGNTIYF. The CDR3 DNA reads TGTGCCAGCAGTCCCCAAGGACAGGCAACTGGAAACACCATATATTTT.

This clonotype was seen more than once but under ten times. The chain carries TRBV29-1 and TRBJ1-1; D is uncertain. Germline CDR1 and CDR2: SQVTM and ANQGSEA. This CDR3 has 13 amino acids. Trimming removed 4 bases from V and 0 bases from J, with 9 bases in between. In DNA, the CDR3 is TGCAGCGTTGTATCGCTTATGAACACTGAAGCTTTCTTT. Protein product: CSVVSLMNTEAFF.

The V gene is TRBV10-1, the J gene TRBJ1-3, with a weak D call TRBD1 (5 bases). The CDR3 loop spans 17 amino acids. Germline CDR1 is WNHNN and CDR2 is SYGVQD (reference sequence). V dropped 2 bases and J dropped 3 bases, with 17 bases sitting between them. The CDR3 here is CASSEGQGQHHGNTIYF. The DNA of the CDR3 is TGCGCCAGCAGTGAGGGGCAGGGCCAACACCATGGAAACACCATATATTTT.